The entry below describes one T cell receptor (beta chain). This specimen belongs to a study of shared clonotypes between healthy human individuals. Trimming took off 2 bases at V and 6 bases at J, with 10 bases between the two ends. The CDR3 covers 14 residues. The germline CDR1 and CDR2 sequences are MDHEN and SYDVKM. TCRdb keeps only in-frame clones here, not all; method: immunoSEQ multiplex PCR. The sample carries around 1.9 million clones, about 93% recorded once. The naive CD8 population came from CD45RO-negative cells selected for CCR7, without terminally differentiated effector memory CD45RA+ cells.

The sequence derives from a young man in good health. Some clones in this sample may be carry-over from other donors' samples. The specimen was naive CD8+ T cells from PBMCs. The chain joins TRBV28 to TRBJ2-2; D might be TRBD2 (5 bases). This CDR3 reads CASSLGELAGELFF. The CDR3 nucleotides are TGTGCCAGCAGTTTAGGGGAGCTCGCCGGGGAGCTGTTTTTT.